These 20 T cell receptor beta chains were all obtained from the same sample, sequenced in a study of identifying expanded T cells in peripheral blood. Generated by immunoSEQ multiplex PCR, the TCRdb table keeps only in-frame clones and is missing some. The data show about 85,000 clones, around 90% seen once. Sample: blood. These receptors were collected from a person aged 18 to 75 in good health.

This clone was observed a handful of times. This chain uses TRBV2 with TRBJ2-5; D might be TRBD1 or TRBD2, each matching 6 bases. V was pared by 3 bases and J by 4 bases, with 12 bases between. The CDR3 is made up of 14 amino acids. Germline-derived CDR1 and CDR2 are SNHLY and FYNNEI. As DNA, the CDR3 is TGTGCCAGCAGTGACTTACAGGGAGGAGAGACCCAGTACTTC. This codes for CASSDLQGGETQYF.

The rearrangement uses TRBV2 and TRBJ1-2; no clear D gene. From germline, CDR1 is SNHLY and CDR2 FYNNEI. The CDR3 totals 14 residues. V was pared by 3 bases and J by 4 bases, with 12 bases between. Here the CDR3 DNA reads TGTGCCAGCAGTGAGCAGCGGAAAACCTATGGCTACACCTTC. It codes for CASSEQRKTYGYTF.

The chain recombines TRBV2 with TRBJ2-7; D is possibly TRBD1 (6 bases). CDR3 length: 14 residues. The germline V gene encodes CDR1 SNHLY and CDR2 FYNNEI. V dropped 6 bases and J dropped 1 base, with 13 bases sitting between them. This CDR3 is CASRFTGTSYEQYF. The CDR3 bases are TGTGCCAGCAGGTTCACAGGGACGTCCTACGAGCAGTACTTC.

The chain uses TRBV6-1 and TRBJ2-2, with D maybe TRBD1 (7 bases). V shed 2 bases and J shed 6 bases, with 19 bases lying between them. This CDR3 comprises 17 residues. Germline CDR1 reads MNHNS; CDR2 reads SASEGT. The CDR3 sequence is CASSEPGGTVGSGELFF. CDR3 coding DNA: TGTGCCAGCAGTGAACCTGGAGGGACAGTCGGATCCGGGGAGCTGTTTTTT.

V gene TRBV7-8 combines with J gene TRBJ2-2; D not resolved. Between the trimmed V and J ends, which lost 5 bases and 6 bases, there was a span of 16 bases. In germline, CDR1 is SGHVS, CDR2 FQNEAQ. The length of the CDR3 is 15 residues. The CDR3, as DNA: TGTGCCAGCAGCCCGGCAGTGGGGTCGGCCGGGGAGCTGTTTTTT. It specifies CASSPAVGSAGELFF.

This clone was seen a single time. V usage is TRBV14 and J usage is TRBJ1-1; no firm D call. Trimming took off 0 bases at V and 4 bases at J, with 15 bases between the two ends. There are 16 residues in the CDR3. Per the germline V gene, CDR1 is SGHDN and CDR2 is FVKESK. CDR3 in amino acids: CASSQELGLIGTEAFF. Here the CDR3 DNA reads TGTGCCAGCAGCCAAGAACTAGGGTTGATCGGCACTGAAGCTTTCTTT. Variable domain in full (rest from reference TRBV14 and TRBJ1-1): EAGVTQFPSHSVIEKGQTVTLRCDPISGHDNLYWYRRVMGKEIKFLLHFVKESKQDESGMPNNRFLAERTGGTYSTLKVQPAELEDSGVYFCASSQELGLIGTEAFFGQGTRLTVV.

This chain links TRBV27 with TRBJ1-6, with TRBD1 matching 7 bases. The V and J ends lost 8 bases and 7 bases, in that order; junction bases with no gene match: 5. This CDR3 spans 13 amino acids. The germline gives CDR1 MNHEY, CDR2 SMNVEV (reference sequence). DNA of the CDR3: TGTGCCAGCGGGAGGACAGGAAATTCACCCCTCCACTTT. Translation: CASGRTGNSPLHF.

This chain joins TRBV11-2 and TRBJ2-5; no firm D call. This CDR3 contains 13 residues. Germline V gene lookup returns CDR1 SGHAT and CDR2 FQNNGV. Trimming stripped 1 base from V and 0 bases from J, with 3 bases between. CDR3 bases: TGTGCCAGCAGCTTAGGATACCAAGAGACCCAGTACTTC. Amino acids: CASSLGYQETQYF. Using reference TRBV11-2 and TRBJ2-5 for the parts outside the CDR3, the full variable domain is EAGVAQSPRYKIIEKRQSVAFWCNPISGHATLYWYQQILGQGPKLLIQFQNNGVVDDSQLPKDRFSAERLKGVDSTLKIQPAKLEDSAVYLCASSLGYQETQYFGPGTRLLVL.

The rearrangement links TRBV4-1 to TRBJ1-6; perhaps TRBD1 as D (6 bases). CDR3 size: 14 residues. V shed 6 bases and J shed 8 bases, with 14 bases lying between them. Germline V gene data show CDR1 as MGHRA and CDR2 as YSYEKL. The CDR3 sequence is CASRLDSLYSPLHF. The DNA for the CDR3 is TGCGCCAGCAGATTGGACAGCCTCTATTCACCCCTCCACTTT.

The V and J genes are TRBV2 and TRBJ1-6, with 12 bases that match TRBD1. J gave up 9 bases and V 7 bases, and 16 bases lay outside the gene matches. In germline, CDR1 is SNHLY, CDR2 FYNNEI. The CDR3 totals 18 residues. CDR3 residues: CASTQTGQGAITRSPLHF. CDR3 bases: TGTGCCAGCACCCAGACGGGACAGGGGGCGATTACTCGTTCACCCCTCCACTTT.

There are a few counts of this clone. The rearrangement joins TRBV4-2 to TRBJ1-6; tentatively, D is TRBD1 (5 bases). V lost 0 bases and J lost 11, with 17 bases in between. The CDR3 has 16 amino acids. The germline CDR1 and CDR2 sequences are LGHNA and YNFKEQ. The CDR3 nucleotides read TGTGCCAGCAGCCAAGATGTAAGGGGCTTTGGGACACCCCTCCACTTT. This codes for CASSQDVRGFGTPLHF.

The V and J genes are TRBV10-3 and TRBJ1-5; 7 bases match TRBD1. This CDR3 is built from 17 residues. Looked up from germline, CDR1 is ENHRY and CDR2 is SYGVKD. V dropped 2 bases and J dropped 3; count of bases not matched to a gene: 10. The CDR3 DNA is TGTGCCATCAGTGAGACCTGGACAGGAGGTTCCAATCAGCCCCAGCATTTT. Its translation is CAISETWTGGSNQPQHF.

This chain uses TRBV6-1 with TRBJ1-2, with 8 bases identical to TRBD1. This CDR3 spans 15 amino acids. The germline gives CDR1 MNHNS, CDR2 SASEGT. Germline trimming cut 5 bases from V and 8 bases from J; bases unmatched to any gene: 13. CDR3 amino acids: CASSPLGDRGGGYTF. The CDR3, as DNA: TGTGCCAGCAGTCCCCTAGGAGACAGGGGCGGCGGCTACACCTTC.

The V and J genes are TRBV28 and TRBJ1-4; no reliable D call. CDR3 length: 15 residues. The germline CDR1 and CDR2 sequences are MDHEN and SYDVKM. V shed 8 bases and J shed 8 bases, with 21 bases lying between them. The CDR3 reads CASLTPQDGPEKLFF. The CDR3 nucleotides are TGTGCCAGCTTAACCCCGCAGGATGGTCCGGAAAAACTGTTTTTT.

This sequence joins TRBV7-8 and TRBJ1-6, with D unresolved. Trimming took off 1 base at V and 8 bases at J, with 6 bases between the two ends. Germline lookup yields CDR1 SGHVS and CDR2 FQNEAQ. The CDR3 runs 13 residues. CDR3 sequence: CASSLGTYSPLHF. For the CDR3, the DNA is TGTGCCAGCAGCTTAGGGACTTATTCACCCCTCCACTTT.

This chain uses TRBV28 with TRBJ2-4; 8 nucleotides line up with TRBD1. The germline gives CDR1 MDHEN, CDR2 SYDVKM. This CDR3 is built from 14 residues. V shed 4 bases, J shed 7 bases, and the junction held 6 bases outside the gene matches. Written as DNA, the CDR3 is TGTGCCAGCAGTTACAGGGGGTCAAGGAACATTCAGTACTTC. Translating it yields CASSYRGSRNIQYF.

The V gene is TRBV30, the J gene TRBJ2-7, with D unresolved. Germline CDR1 is GTSNPN and CDR2 is SVGIG (reference sequence). The CDR3 length is 11 residues. Between the trimmed V and J ends, which lost 3 bases and 3 bases, there was a span of 6 bases. This chain's CDR3 is CAWSEVYEQYF. Here the CDR3 DNA reads TGTGCCTGGAGCGAGGTCTACGAGCAGTACTTC. Variable domain in full (rest from reference TRBV30 and TRBJ2-7): SQTIHQWPATLVQPVGSPLSLECTVEGTSNPNLYWYRQAAGRGLQLLFYSVGIGQISSEVPQNLSASRPQDRQFILSSKKLLLSDSGFYLCAWSEVYEQYFGPGTRLTVT.

The count of this clone is one. The chain recombines TRBV27 with TRBJ2-2; a weak D match, TRBD2 (6 bases). The V end was cut by 8 bases, the J end by 2 bases, with 9 bases between. The V gene's germline CDR1 is MNHEY and CDR2 SMNVEV (reference sequence). The CDR3 runs 13 residues. The DNA of the CDR3 is TGTGCCAGCCGGGACTCAAACACCGGGGAGCTGTTTTTT. As protein: CASRDSNTGELFF.

The chain uses TRBV19 and TRBJ1-5; D gene unclear. Looked up from germline, CDR1 is LNHDA and CDR2 is SQIVND (reference sequence). The ends were cut back, 3 bases at V and 3 bases at J, with 9 bases in the middle. This CDR3 has 14 amino acids. CDR3 DNA: TGTGCCAGTAGTATTTTTCGGGACAATCAGCCCCAGCATTTT. It specifies CASSIFRDNQPQHF.

J is TRBJ1-2 and V is TRBV2; 7 nucleotides align to TRBD1. Germline V gene lookup returns CDR1 SNHLY and CDR2 FYNNEI. Losses at the gene ends were 3 bases for V and 4 bases for J; bases not matched to a gene: 5. This CDR3 comprises 14 residues. CDR3 loop: CASSEDRLSYGYTF. As DNA, the CDR3 is TGTGCCAGCAGTGAGGACAGGTTAAGCTATGGCTACACCTTC.